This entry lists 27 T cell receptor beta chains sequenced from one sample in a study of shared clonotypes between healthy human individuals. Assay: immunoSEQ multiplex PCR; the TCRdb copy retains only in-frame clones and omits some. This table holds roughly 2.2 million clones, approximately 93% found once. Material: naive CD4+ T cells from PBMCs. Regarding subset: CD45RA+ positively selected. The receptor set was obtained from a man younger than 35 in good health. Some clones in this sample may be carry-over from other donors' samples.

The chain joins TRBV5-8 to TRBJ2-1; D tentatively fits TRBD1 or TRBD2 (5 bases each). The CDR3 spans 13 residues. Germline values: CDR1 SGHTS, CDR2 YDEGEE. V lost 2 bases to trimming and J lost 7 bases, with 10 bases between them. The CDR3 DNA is TGTGCCAGCAGCTTTTTATGGGGGAATGAGCAGTTCTTC. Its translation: CASSFLWGNEQFF.

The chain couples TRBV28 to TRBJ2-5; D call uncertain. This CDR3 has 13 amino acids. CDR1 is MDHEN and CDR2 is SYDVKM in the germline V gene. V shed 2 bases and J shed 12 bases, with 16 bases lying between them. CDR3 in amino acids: CASSLTRHQVKYF. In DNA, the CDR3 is TGTGCCAGCAGTTTAACTCGACACCAGGTCAAGTACTTC.

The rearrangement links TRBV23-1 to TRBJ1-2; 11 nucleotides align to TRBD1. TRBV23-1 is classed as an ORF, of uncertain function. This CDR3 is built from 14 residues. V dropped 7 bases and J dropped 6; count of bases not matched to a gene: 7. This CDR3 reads CASTRDRGSHGYTF. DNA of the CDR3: TGCGCCAGCACCCGGGACAGGGGGTCCCATGGCTACACCTTC.

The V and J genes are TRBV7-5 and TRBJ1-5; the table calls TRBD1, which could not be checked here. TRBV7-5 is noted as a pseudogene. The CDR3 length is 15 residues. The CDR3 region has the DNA TGTGCCAGAGGTCAGGGGGCAGATAGCAATCAGCCCCAGCATTTT. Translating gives CARGQGADSNQPQHF.

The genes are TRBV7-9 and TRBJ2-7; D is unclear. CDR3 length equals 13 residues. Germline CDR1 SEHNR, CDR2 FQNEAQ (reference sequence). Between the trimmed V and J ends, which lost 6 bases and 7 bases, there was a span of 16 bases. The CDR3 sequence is CASRGSFLLEQYF. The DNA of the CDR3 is TGTGCCAGCAGAGGCTCGTTCCTGTTAGAGCAGTACTTC.

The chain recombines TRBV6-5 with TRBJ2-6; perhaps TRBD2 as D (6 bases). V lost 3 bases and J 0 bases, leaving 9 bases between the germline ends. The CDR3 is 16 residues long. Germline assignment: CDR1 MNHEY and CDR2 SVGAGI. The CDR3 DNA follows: TGTGCCAGCAGTTATTCGGGACTCTCTGGGGCCAACGTCCTGACTTTC. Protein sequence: CASSYSGLSGANVLTF.

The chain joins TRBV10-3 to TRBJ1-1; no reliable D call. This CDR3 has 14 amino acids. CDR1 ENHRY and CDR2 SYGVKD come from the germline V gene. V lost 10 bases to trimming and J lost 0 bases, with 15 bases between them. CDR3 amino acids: CATVISPLNTEAFF. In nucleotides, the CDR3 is TGTGCCACCGTCATCTCCCCCTTGAACACTGAAGCTTTCTTT.

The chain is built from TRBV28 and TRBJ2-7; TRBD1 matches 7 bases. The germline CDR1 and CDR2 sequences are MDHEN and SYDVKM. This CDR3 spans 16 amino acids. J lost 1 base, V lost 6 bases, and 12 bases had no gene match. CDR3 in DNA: TGTGCCAGCAGGACATTCACCAAGACAGGGTCCTACGAGCAGTACTTC. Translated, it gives CASRTFTKTGSYEQYF.

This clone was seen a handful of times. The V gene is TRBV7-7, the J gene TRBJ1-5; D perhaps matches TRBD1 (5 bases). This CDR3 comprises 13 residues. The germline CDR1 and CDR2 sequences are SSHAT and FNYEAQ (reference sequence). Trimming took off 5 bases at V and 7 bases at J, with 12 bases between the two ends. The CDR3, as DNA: TGTGCCAGCAGCGAAGGGGAGGGACAGCCCCAGCATTTT. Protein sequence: CASSEGEGQPQHF.

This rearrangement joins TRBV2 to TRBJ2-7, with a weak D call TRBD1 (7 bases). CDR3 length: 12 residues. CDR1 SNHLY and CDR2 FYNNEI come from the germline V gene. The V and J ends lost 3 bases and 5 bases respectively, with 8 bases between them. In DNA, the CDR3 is TGTGCCAGCAGTGACAGGGGGGACGAGCAGTACTTC. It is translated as CASSDRGDEQYF.

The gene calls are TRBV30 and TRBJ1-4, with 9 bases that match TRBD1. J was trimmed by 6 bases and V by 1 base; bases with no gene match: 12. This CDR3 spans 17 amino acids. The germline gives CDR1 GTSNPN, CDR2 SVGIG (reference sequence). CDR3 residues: CAWSGITLGQGYEKLFF. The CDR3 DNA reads TGTGCCTGGAGTGGGATAACGTTGGGACAGGGCTATGAAAAACTGTTTTTT.

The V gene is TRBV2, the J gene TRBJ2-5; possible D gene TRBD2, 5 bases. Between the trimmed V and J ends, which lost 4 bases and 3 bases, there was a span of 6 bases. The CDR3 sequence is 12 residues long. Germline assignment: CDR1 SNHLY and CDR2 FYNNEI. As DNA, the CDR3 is TGTGCCAGCAGTGCCGGGAAAGAGACCCAGTACTTC. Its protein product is CASSAGKETQYF.

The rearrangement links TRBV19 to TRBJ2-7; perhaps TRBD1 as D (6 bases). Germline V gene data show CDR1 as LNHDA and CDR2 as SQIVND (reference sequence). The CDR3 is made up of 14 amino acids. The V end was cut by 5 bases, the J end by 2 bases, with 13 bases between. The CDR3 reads CASSSHRDPYEQYF. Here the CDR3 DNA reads TGTGCCAGTAGTTCCCACAGGGATCCCTACGAGCAGTACTTC.

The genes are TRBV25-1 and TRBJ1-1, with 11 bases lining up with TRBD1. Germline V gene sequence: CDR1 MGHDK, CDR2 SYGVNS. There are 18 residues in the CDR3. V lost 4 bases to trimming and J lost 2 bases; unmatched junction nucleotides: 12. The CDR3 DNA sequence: TGTGCCAGCAGTGCCCAATCCGGGACAGGGGGGTCTAACACTGAAGCTTTCTTT. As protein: CASSAQSGTGGSNTEAFF.

This CDR3 reads CASSLRTGDLYEQYF. DNA of the CDR3: TGTGCCAGCAGTCTCCGGACAGGTGATCTTTACGAGCAGTACTTC. V usage is TRBV6-5 and J usage is TRBJ2-7; 7 bases are a match to TRBD1. Looked up from germline, CDR1 is MNHEY and CDR2 is SVGAGI. The CDR3 totals 15 residues. Trimming took 5 bases from V and 4 from J; bases not matched to a gene: 11.

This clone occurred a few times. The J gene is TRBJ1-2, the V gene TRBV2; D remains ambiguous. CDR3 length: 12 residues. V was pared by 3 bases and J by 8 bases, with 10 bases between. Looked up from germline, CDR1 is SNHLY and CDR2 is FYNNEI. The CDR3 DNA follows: TGTGCCAGCAGTGACCCCTGGGAGGGCTACACCTTC. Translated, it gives CASSDPWEGYTF.

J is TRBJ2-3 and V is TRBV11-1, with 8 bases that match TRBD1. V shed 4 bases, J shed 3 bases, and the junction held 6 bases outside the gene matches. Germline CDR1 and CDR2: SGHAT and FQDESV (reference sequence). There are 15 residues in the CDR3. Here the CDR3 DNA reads TGTGCCAGCAGCTCCGGACAGGGTACGACAGATACGCAGTATTTT. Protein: CASSSGQGTTDTQYF.

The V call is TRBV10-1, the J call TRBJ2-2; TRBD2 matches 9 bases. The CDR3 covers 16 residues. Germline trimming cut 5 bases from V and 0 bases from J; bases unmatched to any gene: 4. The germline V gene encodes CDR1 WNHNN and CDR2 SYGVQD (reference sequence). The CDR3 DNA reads TGCGCCAGCAGTCTGACTAGCGGTCCGAACACCGGGGAGCTGTTTTTT. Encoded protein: CASSLTSGPNTGELFF.

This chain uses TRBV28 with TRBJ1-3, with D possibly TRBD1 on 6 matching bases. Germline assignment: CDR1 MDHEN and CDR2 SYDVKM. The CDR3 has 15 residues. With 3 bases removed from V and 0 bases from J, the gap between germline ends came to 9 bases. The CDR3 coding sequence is TGTGCCAGCAGTTTTGGGGGCCTCTCTGGAAACACCATATATTTT. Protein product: CASSFGGLSGNTIYF.

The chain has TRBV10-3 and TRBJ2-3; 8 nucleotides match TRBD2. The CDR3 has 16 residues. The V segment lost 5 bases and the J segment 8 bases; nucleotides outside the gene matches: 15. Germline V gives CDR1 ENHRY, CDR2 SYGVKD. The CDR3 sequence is CAISPREGPGIGTQYF. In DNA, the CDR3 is TGTGCCATCAGTCCCCGGGAGGGCCCTGGGATAGGTACGCAGTATTTT.

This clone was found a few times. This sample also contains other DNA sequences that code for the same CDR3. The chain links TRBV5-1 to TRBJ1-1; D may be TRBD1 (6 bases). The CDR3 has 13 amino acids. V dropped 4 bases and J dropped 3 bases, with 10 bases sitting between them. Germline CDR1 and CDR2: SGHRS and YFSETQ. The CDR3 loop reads CASSGQGYTEAFF. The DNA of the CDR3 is TGCGCCAGCAGCGGCCAGGGGTACACTGAAGCTTTCTTT.

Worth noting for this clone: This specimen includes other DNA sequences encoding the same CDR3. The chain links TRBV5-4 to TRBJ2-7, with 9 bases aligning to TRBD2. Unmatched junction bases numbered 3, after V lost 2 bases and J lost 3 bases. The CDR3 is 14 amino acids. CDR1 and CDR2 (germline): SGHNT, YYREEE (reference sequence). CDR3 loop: CASSLAGGYYEQYF. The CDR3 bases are TGTGCCAGCAGCTTAGCGGGAGGTTACTACGAGCAGTACTTC.

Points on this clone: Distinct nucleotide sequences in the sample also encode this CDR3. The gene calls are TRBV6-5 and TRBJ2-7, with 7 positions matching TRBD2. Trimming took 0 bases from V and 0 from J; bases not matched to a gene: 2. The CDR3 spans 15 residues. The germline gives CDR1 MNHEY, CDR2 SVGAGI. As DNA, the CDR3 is TGTGCCAGCAGTTACTCGCGCGGGAGCTCCTACGAGCAGTACTTC. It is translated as CASSYSRGSSYEQYF.

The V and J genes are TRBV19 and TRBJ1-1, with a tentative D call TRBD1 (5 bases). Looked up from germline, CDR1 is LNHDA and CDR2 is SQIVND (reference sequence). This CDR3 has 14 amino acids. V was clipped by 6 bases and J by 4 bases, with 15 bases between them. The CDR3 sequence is CASRSWGTPTEAFF. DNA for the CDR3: TGTGCCAGTAGGAGTTGGGGGACCCCCACTGAAGCTTTCTTT. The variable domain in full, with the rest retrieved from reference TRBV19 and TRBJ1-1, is DGGITQSPKYLFRKEGQNVTLSCEQNLNHDAMYWYRQDPGQGLRLIYYSQIVNDFQKGDIAEGYSVSREKKESFPLTVTSAQKNPTAFYLCASRSWGTPTEAFFGQGTRLTVV.

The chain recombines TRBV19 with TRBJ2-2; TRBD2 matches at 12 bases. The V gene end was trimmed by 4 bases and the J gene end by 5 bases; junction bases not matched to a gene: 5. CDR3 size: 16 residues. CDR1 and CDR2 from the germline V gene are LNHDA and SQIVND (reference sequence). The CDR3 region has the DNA TGTGCCAGTAGTAATAGACTAGCGGGAGTAACCGGGGAGCTGTTTTTT. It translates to CASSNRLAGVTGELFF.

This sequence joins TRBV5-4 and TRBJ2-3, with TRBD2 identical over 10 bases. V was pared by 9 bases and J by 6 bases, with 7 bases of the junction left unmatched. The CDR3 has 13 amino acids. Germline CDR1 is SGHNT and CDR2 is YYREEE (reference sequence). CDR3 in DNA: TGTGCCACTAGCGGGAGTCCTGAGGATACGCAGTATTTT. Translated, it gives CATSGSPEDTQYF.

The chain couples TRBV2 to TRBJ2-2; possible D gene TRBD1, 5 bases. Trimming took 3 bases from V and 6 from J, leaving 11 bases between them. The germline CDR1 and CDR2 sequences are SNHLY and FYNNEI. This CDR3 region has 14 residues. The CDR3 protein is CASSEWQQAGELFF. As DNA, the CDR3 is TGTGCCAGCAGTGAGTGGCAACAGGCCGGGGAGCTGTTTTTT. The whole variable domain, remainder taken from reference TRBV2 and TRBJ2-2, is EPEVTQTPSHQVTQMGQEVILRCVPISNHLYFYWYRQILGQKVEFLVSFYNNEISEKSEIFDDQFSVERPDGSNFTLKIRSTKLEDSAMYFCASSEWQQAGELFFGEGSRLTVL.